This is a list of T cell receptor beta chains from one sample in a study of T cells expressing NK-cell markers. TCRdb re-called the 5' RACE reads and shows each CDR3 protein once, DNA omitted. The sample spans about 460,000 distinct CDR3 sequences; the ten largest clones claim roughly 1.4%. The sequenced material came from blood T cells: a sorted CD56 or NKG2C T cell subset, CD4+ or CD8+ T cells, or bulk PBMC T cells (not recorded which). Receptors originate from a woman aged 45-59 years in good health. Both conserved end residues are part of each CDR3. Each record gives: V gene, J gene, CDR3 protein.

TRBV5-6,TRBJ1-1,CASSADSTGAFF
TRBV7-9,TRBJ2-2,CASSPGTGAVGELFF
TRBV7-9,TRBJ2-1,CASSQTTYNEQFF
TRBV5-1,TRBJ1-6,CASSPNPTGGLSPLHF
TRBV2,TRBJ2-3,CASRLRGTTDTQYF
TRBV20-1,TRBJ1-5,CSASSPVAGSGFGPQHF
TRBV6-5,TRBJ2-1,CASSPTPRDEQFF
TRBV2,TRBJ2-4,CASSRLAGVNIQYF
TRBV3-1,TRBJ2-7,CASSQDQLAFYEQYF
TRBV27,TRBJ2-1,CASSSLGTTYNEQFF
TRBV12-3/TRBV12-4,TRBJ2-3,CASLTGSTDTQYF
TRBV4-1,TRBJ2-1,CASSQVRGTSGRGQFF
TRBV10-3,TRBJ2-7,CAISEITGQLSSYEQYF
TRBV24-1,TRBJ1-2,CATSDWKTGDGYTF
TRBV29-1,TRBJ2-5,CSVVLGEATQYF
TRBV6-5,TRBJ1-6,CASRDTGIHSPLHF
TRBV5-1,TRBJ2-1,CASSRGGITNEQFF
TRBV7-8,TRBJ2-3,CASSFPGAGYTQYF
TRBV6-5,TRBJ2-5,CASSYGLEQETQYF
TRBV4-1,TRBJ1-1,CASSPYDRVDTEAFF
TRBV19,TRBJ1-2,CASSPREGGYGYTF
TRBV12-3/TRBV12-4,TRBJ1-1,CASSPDPDTEAFF
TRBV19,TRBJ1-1,CACARDTEAFF
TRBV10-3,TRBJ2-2,CAARGGSAGELFF
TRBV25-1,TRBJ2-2,CASSLGGAGNTGELFF
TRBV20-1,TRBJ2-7,CSAPRESSYEQYF
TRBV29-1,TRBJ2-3,CSVAGDAGGVDTQYF
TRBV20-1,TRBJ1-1,CSALRGANTEAFF
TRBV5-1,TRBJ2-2,CASSLGRRGPTGELFF
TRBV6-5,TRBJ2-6,CATLRSSGANVLTF
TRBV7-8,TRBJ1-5,CASSLGIGRGASNQPQHF
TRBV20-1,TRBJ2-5,CSIGANGGEETQYF
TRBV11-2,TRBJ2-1,CASSPRISSYNEQFF
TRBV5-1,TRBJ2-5,CASSGSRETQYF
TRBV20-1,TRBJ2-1,CSARTLGPSEQFF
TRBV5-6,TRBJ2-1,CASSYRAGGVYNEQFF
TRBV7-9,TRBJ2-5,CASRTANGTGNVGTQYF
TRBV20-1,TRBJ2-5,CSARLESGRGETQYF
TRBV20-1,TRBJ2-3,CSASPTILTDTQYF
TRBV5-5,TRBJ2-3,CASSRSGRARGDTQYF
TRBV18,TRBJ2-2,CASSPPFTGNTGELFF
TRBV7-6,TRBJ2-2,CASNNVGLAGTTGELFF